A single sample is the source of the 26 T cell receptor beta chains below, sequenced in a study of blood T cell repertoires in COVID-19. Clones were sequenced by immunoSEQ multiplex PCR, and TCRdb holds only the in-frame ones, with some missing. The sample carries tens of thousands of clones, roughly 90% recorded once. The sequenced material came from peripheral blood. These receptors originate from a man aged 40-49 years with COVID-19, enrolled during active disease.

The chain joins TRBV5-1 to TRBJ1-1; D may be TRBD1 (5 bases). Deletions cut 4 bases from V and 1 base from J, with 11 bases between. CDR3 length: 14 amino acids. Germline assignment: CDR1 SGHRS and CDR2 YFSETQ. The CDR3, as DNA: TGCGCCAGCAGCCCGATGGACAAGAACACTGAAGCTTTCTTT. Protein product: CASSPMDKNTEAFF.

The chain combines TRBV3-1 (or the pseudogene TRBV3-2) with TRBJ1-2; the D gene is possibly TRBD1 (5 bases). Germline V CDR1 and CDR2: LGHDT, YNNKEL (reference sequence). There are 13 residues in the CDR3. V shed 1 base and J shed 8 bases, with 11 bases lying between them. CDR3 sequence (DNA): TGTGCCAGCAGCCAAGCGGGGGGAGGCGGCTACACCTTC. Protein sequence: CASSQAGGGGYTF.

The chain's CDR3 is CASRQGARAEAFF. The CDR3 nucleotides are TGTGCCAGCCGACAGGGGGCGAGGGCTGAAGCTTTCTTT. V gene TRBV28 combines with J gene TRBJ1-1; 10 nucleotides line up with TRBD1. This CDR3 has 13 amino acids. V lost 8 bases to trimming and J lost 6 bases; unmatched junction nucleotides: 6. Germline V gives CDR1 MDHEN, CDR2 SYDVKM.

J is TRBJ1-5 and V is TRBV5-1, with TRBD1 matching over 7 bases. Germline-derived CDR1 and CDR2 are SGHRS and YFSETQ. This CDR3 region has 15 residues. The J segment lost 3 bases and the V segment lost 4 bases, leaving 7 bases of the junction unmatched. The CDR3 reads CASSPEGQFNQPQHF. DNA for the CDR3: TGCGCCAGCAGCCCCGAGGGACAGTTCAATCAGCCCCAGCATTTT.

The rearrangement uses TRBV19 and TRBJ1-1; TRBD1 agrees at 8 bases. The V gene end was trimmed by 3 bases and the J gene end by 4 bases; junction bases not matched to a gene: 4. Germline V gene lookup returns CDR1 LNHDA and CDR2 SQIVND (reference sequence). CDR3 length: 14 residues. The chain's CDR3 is CASSIQGAGTEAFF. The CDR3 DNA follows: TGTGCCAGTAGTATCCAGGGGGCCGGCACTGAAGCTTTCTTT.

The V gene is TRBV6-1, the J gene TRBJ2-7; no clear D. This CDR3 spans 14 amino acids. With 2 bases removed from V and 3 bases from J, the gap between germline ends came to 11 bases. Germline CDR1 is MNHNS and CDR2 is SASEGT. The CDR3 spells CASSEPTFSYEQYF. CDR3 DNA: TGTGCCAGCAGTGAACCCACTTTTAGCTACGAGCAGTACTTC.

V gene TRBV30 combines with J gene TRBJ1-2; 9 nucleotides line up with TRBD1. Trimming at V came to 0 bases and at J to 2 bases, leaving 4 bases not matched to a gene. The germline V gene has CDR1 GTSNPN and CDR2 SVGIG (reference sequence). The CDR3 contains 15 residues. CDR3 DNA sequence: TGTGCCTGGAGTGTACTTGGGACAGGGAACTATGGCTACACCTTC. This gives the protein CAWSVLGTGNYGYTF.

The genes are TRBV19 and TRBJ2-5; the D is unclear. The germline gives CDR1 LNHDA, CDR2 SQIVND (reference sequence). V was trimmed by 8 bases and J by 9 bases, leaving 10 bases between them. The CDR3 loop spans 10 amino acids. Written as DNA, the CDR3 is TGTGCCAGTGGAGTATTCTCCCAGTACTTC. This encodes CASGVFSQYF.

The chain's CDR3 is CASSLTGNQPQHF. CDR3 bases: TGTGCCAGCAGTTTAACGGGGAATCAGCCCCAGCATTTT. J is TRBJ1-5 and V is TRBV6-4, with D hard to call. This CDR3 comprises 13 residues. The germline V and J ends were trimmed by 5 bases and 4 bases, with 9 bases remaining between them. CDR1 is MRHNA and CDR2 is SNTAGT in the germline V gene.

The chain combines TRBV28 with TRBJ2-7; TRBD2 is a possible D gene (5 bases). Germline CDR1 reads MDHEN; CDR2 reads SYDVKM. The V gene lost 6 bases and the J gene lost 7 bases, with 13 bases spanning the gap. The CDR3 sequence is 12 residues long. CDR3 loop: CASRGLLREQYF. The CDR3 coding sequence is TGTGCCAGCAGAGGACTGCTACGAGAGCAGTACTTC.

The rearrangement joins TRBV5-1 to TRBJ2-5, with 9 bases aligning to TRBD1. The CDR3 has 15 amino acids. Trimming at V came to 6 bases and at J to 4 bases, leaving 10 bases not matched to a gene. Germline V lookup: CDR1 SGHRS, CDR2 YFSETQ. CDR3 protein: CASTYTGTGRETQYF. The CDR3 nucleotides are TGCGCCAGCACCTATACCGGGACAGGGCGAGAGACCCAGTACTTC.

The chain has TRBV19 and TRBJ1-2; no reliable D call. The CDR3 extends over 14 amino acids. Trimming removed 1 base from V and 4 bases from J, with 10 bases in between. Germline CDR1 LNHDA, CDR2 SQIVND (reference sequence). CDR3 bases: TGTGCCAGTAGTATAGTTCAGGATACCTATGGCTACACCTTC. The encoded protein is CASSIVQDTYGYTF.

The CDR3 DNA follows: TGTGCCAGCAGCTCAAACTCCGGGAGCCAGGTCTACGAGCAGTACTTC. Protein: CASSSNSGSQVYEQYF. The chain uses TRBV7-2 and TRBJ2-7; D perhaps matches TRBD2 (6 bases). The CDR3 is 16 residues long. Trimming shortened V by 4 bases and J by 3 bases, and 19 bases separated the two germline ends. The germline CDR1 and CDR2 sequences are SGHTA and FQGNSA.

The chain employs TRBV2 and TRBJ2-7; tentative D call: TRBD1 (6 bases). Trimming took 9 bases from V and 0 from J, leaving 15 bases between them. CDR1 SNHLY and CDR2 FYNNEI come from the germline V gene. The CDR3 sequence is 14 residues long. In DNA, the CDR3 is TGTGCCAGACAATCCGACAGGAGCTCCTACGAGCAGTACTTC. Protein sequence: CARQSDRSSYEQYF.

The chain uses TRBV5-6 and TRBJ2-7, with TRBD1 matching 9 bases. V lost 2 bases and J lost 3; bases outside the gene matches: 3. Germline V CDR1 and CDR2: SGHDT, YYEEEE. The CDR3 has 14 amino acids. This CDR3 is CASSFGTGRYEQYF. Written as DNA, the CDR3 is TGTGCCAGCAGCTTCGGGACAGGGCGCTACGAGCAGTACTTC.

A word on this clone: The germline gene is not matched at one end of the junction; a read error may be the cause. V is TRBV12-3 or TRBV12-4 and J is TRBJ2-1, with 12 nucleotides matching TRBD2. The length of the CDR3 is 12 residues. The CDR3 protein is CASSRLAGDSVF. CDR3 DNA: TGTGCCAGCAGCCGACTAGCGGGAGATAGCGTCTTC.

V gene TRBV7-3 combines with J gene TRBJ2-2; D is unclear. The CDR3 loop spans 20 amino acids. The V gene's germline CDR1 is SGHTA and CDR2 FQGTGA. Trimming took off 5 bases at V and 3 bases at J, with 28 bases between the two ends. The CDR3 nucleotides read TGTGCCAGCAGCCGCGAGGAATCGGTGCTTGATCGGTGCTACACCGGGGAGCTGTTTTTT. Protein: CASSREESVLDRCYTGELFF.

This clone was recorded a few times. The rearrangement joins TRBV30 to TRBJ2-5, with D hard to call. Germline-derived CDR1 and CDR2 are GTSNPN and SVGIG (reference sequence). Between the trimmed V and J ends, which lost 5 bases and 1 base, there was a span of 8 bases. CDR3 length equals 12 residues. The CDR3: CAWGRSQETQYF. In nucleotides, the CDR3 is TGTGCCTGGGGGCGGAGCCAAGAGACCCAGTACTTC.

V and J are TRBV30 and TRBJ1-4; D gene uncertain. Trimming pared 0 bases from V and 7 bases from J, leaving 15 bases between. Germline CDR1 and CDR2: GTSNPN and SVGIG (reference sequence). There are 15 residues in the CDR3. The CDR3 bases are TGTGCCTGGAGTGTTTTTAGCGGGGAGGGTGAAAAACTGTTTTTT. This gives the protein CAWSVFSGEGEKLFF. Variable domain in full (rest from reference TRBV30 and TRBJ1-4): SQTIHQWPATLVQPVGSPLSLECTVEGTSNPNLYWYRQAAGRGLQLLFYSVGIGQISSEVPQNLSASRPQDRQFILSSKKLLLSDSGFYLCAWSVFSGEGEKLFFGSGTQLSVL.

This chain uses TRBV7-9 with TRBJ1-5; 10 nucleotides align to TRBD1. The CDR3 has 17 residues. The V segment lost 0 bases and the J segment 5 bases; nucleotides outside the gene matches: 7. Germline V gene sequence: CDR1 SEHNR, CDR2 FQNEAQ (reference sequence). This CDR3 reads CASSLAPDRGYHQPQHF. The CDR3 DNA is TGTGCCAGCAGCTTAGCCCCGGACAGGGGGTATCATCAGCCCCAGCATTTT.

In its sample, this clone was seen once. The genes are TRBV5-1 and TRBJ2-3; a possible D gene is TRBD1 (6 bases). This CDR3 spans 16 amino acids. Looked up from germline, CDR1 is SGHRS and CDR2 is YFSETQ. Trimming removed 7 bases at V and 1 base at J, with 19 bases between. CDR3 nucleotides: TGCGCCAGCGAACCCTTTACAGGGAATGGCACAGATACGCAGTATTTT. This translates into CASEPFTGNGTDTQYF.

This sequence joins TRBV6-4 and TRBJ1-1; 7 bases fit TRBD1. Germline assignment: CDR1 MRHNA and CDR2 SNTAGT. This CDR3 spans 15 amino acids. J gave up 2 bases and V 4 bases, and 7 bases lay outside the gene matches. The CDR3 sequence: CASSVRQGHNTEAFF. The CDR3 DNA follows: TGTGCCAGCAGTGTGAGACAGGGCCATAACACTGAAGCTTTCTTT.

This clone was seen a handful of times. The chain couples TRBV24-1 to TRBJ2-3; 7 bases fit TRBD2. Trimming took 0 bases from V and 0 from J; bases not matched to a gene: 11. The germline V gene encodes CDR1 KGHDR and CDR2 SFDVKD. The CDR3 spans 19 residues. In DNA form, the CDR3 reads TGTGCCACCAGTGATTTGCCCCTCCAGCCGGGGGGTAGCACAGATACGCAGTATTTT. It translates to CATSDLPLQPGGSTDTQYF.

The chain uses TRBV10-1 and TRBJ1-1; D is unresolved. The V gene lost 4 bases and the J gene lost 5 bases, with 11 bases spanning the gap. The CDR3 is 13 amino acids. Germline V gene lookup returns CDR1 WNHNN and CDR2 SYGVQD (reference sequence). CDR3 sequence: CASSGEVRTEAFF. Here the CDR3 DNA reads TGCGCCAGCAGTGGTGAGGTGAGGACTGAAGCTTTCTTT.

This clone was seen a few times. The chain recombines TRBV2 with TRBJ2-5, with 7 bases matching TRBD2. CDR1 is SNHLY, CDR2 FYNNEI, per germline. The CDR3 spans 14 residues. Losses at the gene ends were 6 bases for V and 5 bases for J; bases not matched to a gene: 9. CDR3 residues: CASRYRLAGETQYF. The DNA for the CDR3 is TGTGCCAGCAGATACCGACTAGCAGGGGAGACCCAGTACTTC.

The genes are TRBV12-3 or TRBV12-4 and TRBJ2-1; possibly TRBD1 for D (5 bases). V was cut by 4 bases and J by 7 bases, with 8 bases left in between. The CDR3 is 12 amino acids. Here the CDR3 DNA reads TGTGCCAGCAGTTCCAGGGTTAATGAGCAGTTCTTC. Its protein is CASSSRVNEQFF.